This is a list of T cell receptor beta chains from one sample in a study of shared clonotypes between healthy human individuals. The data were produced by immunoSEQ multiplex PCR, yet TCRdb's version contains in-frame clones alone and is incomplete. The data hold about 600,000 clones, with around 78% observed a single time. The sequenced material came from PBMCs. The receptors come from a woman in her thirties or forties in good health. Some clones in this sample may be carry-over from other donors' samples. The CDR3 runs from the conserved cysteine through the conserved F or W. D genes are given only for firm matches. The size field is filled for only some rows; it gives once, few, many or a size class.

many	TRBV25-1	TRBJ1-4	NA	TGTGCCAGCAGAGGGACTCCTAATGAAAAACTGTTTTTT	CASRGTPNEKLFF
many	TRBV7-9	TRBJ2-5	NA	TGTGCCAGCAGCGAACTGGACAAATCCGGGTTTCAGGAGACCCAGTACTTC	CASSELDKSGFQETQYF
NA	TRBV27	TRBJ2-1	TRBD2	TGTGCCAGCAGTCTCGGGACTAGCGGGAGTAATGAGCAGTTCTTC	CASSLGTSGSNEQFF
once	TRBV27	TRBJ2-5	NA	TGTGCCAGCAGTTTTTCGGAGTCCGCGACCCAGTACTTC	CASSFSESATQYF
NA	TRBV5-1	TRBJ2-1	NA	TGCGCCAGCAACCCGGGGAGCTCCTACAATGAGCAGTTCTTC	CASNPGSSYNEQFF
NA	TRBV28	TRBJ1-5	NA	TGTGCCAGCAGTACCCCCTCAGGGCAGGCTAGCAATCAGCCCCAGCATTTT	CASSTPSGQASNQPQHF
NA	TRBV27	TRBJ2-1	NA	TGTGCCAGCAGTTTACGTCTAGTTTCGAGCAATGAGCAGTTCTTC	CASSLRLVSSNEQFF
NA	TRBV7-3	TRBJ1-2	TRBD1	TGTGCCAGCAGCTCTTCAGGGGGCTATGGCTACACCTTC	CASSSSGGYGYTF
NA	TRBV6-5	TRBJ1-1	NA	TGTGCCAGCAGCCCCAACAGGGACGGATTAACTGAAGCTTTCTTT	CASSPNRDGLTEAFF
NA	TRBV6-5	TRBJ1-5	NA	TGTGCCAGCAGTTACGGGCAGGGCAATCAGCCCCAGCATTTT	CASSYGQGNQPQHF
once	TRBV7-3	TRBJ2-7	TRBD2	TGTGCCAGCAGCGCTTCCCGGGGTAGCGGGAGTTCCCACGAGCAGTACTTC	CASSASRGSGSSHEQYF
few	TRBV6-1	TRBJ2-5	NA	TGTGCCAGCAGTGAAAGCGGGCGGCAAGAGACCCAGTACTTC	CASSESGRQETQYF
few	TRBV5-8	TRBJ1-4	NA	TGTGCCAGCAGCTCCGGGGTGATAGAAAAACTGTTTTTT	CASSSGVIEKLFF
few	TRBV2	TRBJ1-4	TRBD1	TGTGCCAGCAGTAACCCCGGGACAGGGATTGAAAAACTGTTTTTT	CASSNPGTGIEKLFF
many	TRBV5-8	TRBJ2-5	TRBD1	TGTGCCAGCAGCGACAGGGGCCGGGGTACAGAGACCCAGTACTTC	CASSDRGRGTETQYF
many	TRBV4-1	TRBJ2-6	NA	TGCGCCAGCAGCCAAGATTCTGGGGCCAACGTCCTGACTTTC	CASSQDSGANVLTF
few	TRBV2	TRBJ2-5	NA	TGTGCCAGCAGTGACCAGGCCCAAGAGACCCAGTACTTC	CASSDQAQETQYF
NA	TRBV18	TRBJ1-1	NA	TGTGCCAGCTCACCAGAAGGACGCCATGAAGCTTTCTTT	CASSPEGRHEAFF
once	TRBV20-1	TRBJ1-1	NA	TGCAGTGCGCACTTGGAAGCTTTCTTT	CSAHLEAFF
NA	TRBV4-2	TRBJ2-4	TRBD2	TGTGCCAGCAGCCAAGATCCTGCTTTAGCGGGACTAAACATTCAGTACTTC	CASSQDPALAGLNIQYF
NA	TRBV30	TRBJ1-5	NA	TGTGCCTGGAGTGTACTGGGAGACAATCAGCCCCAGCATTTT	CAWSVLGDNQPQHF
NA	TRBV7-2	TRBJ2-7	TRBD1	TGTGCCAGCAGCCCGCGGGACAGGGGAAACTCCGAGCAGTACTTC	CASSPRDRGNSEQYF
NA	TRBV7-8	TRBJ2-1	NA	TGTGCCAGCAGCTTAGTGCTGGAGCAGTTCTTC	CASSLVLEQFF
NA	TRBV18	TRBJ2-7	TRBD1	TGTGCCAGCTCATCGGACAGGGTAGCCTACGAGCAGTACTTC	CASSSDRVAYEQYF
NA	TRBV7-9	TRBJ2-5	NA	TGTGCCAGCACCTCGGACGGGACCCAGTACTTC	CASTSDGTQYF
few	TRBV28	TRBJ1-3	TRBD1	TGTGCCAGCAGTCAGGACAGGGGGCGCGTAGCTGGAAACACCATATATTTT	CASSQDRGRVAGNTIYF
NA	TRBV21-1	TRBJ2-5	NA	TGTGCCAGCAGCAGGGGGGGAGAGACCCAGTACTTC	CASSRGGETQYF